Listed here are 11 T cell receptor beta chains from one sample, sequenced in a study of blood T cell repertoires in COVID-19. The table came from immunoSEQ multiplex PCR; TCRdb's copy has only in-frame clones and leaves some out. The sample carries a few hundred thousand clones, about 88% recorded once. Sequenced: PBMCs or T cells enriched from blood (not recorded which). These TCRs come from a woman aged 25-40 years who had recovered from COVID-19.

This CDR3 is CASSLGAVLYEQYF. The CDR3 nucleotides read TGTGCCAGCAGTCTAGGGGCCGTTCTCTACGAGCAGTACTTC. The genes are TRBV7-8 and TRBJ2-7, with D possibly TRBD1 on 5 matching bases. The germline V gene has CDR1 SGHVS and CDR2 FQNEAQ. Trimming took off 6 bases at V and 3 bases at J, with 15 bases between the two ends. The CDR3 has 14 residues.

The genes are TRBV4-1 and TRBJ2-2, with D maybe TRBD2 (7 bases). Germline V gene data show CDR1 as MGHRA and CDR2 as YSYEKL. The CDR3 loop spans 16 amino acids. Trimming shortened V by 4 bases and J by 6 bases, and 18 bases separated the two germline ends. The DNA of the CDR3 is TGCGCCAGCAGCCCTGGGGGGGCGTCCCCCTCCGGGGAGCTGTTTTTT. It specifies CASSPGGASPSGELFF.

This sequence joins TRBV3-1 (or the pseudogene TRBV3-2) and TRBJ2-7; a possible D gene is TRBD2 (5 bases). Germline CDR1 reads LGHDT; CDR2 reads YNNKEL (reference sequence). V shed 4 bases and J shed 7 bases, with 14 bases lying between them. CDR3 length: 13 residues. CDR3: CASSLRVGREQYF. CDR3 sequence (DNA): TGTGCCAGCAGCCTAAGGGTGGGGAGAGAGCAGTACTTC.

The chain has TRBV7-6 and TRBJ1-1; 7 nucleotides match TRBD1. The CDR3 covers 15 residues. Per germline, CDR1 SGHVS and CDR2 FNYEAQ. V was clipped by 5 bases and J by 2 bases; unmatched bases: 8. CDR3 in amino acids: CASSINGQVNTEAFF. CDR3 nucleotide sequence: TGTGCCAGCAGCATTAACGGACAGGTAAACACTGAAGCTTTCTTT.

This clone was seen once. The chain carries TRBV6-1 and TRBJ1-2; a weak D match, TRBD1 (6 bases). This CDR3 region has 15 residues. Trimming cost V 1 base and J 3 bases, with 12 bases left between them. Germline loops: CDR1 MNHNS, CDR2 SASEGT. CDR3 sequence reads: CASSEEGQKYYGYTF. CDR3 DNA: TGTGCCAGCAGTGAAGAGGGACAAAAATACTATGGCTACACCTTC.

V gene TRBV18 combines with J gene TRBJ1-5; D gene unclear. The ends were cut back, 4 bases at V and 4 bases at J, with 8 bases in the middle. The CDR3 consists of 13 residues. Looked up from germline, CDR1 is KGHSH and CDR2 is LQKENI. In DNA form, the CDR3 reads TGTGCCAGCTCACGGACTGAGAATCAGCCCCAGCATTTT. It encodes CASSRTENQPQHF.

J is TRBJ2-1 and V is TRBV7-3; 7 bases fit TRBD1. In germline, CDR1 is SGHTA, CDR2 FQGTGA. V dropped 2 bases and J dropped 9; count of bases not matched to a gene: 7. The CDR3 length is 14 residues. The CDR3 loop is CASSLVKGAAEQFF. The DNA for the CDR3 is TGTGCCAGCAGCTTAGTCAAGGGGGCAGCTGAGCAGTTCTTC.

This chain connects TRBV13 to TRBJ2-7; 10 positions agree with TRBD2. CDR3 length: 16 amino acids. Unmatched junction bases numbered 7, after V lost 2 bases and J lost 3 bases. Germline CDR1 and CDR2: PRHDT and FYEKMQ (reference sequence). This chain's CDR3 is CASSLLRLAGDYEQYF. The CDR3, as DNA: TGTGCCAGCAGCTTATTAAGGCTAGCGGGAGACTACGAGCAGTACTTC.

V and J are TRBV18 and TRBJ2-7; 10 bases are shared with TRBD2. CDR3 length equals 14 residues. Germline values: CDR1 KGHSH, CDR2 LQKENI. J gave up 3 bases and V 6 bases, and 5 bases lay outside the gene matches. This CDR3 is CASSQASGSYEQYF. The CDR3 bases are TGTGCCAGCTCCCAGGCTAGCGGGAGCTACGAGCAGTACTTC.

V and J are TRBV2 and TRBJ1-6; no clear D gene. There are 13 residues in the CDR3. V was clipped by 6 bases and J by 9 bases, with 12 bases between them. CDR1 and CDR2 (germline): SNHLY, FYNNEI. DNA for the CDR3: TGTGCCAGCAGCCGGACTGGGCGTTCACCCCTCCACTTT. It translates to CASSRTGRSPLHF.

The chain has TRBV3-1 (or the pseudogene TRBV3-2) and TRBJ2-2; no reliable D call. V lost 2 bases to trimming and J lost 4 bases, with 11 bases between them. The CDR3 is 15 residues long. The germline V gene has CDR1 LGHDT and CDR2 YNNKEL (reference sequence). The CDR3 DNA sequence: TGTGCCAGCAGCCAACGTAGGTCGGGCACCGGGGAGCTGTTTTTT. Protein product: CASSQRRSGTGELFF.